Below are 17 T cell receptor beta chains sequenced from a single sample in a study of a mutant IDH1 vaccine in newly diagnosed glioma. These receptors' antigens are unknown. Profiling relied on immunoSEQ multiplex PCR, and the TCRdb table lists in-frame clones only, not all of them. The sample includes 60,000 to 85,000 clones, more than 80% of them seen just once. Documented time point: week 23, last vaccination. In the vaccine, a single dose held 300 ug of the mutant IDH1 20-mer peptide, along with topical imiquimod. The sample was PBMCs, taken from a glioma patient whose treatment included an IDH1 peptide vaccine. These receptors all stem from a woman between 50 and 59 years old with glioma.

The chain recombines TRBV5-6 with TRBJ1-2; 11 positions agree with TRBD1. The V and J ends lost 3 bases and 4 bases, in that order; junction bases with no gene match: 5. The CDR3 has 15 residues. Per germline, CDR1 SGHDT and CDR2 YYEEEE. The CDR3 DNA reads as TGTGCCAGCAGCTGGCGGGACAGGGGGGCCTATGGCTACACCTTC. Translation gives CASSWRDRGAYGYTF.

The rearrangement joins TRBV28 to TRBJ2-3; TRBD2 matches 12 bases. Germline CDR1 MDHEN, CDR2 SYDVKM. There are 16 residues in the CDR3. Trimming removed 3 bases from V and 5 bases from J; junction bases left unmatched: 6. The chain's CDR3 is CASSLTSGSIRDTQYF. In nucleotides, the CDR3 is TGTGCCAGCAGTTTGACTAGCGGGAGTATCCGAGATACGCAGTATTTT.

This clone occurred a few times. CDR3 sequence (DNA): TGTGCCAGCTCACCTGCGAAAGGGTACGAGCAGTACTTC. The encoded protein is CASSPAKGYEQYF. This rearrangement joins TRBV18 to TRBJ2-7; the D is unclear. The CDR3 spans 13 residues. V shed 3 bases and J shed 4 bases, with 10 bases lying between them. Germline V gene sequence: CDR1 KGHSH, CDR2 LQKENI.

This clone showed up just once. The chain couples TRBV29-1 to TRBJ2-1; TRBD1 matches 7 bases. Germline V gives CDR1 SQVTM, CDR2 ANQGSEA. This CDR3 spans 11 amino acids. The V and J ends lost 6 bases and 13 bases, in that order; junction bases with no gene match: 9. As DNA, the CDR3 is TGCAGCGTCTCCGACAGGGAAGAACAGTTCTTC. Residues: CSVSDREEQFF.

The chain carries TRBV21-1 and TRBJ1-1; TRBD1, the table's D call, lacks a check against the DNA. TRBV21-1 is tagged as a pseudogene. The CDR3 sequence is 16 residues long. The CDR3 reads CASSTDLQEWNTEAFF. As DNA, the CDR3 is TGTGCCAGCAGCACCGACCTCCAGGAATGGAACACTGAAGCTTTCTTT.

CDR3 coding DNA: TGTGCCAGCTCACGGCGGGCCTCGACAGATACGCAGTATTTT. Its protein is CASSRRASTDTQYF. This chain uses TRBV18 with TRBJ2-3; the D gene is possibly TRBD2 (5 bases). CDR3 size: 14 residues. Germline assignment: CDR1 KGHSH and CDR2 LQKENI. Trimming took off 4 bases at V and 3 bases at J, with 11 bases between the two ends.

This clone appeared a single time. The CDR3 nucleotides are TGTGCCAGCAGACGACAGGGGGCGACTGGAAACACCATATATTTT. Its protein is CASRRQGATGNTIYF. The J gene is TRBJ1-3, the V gene TRBV6-5; the match to TRBD1 covers 10 bases. With 6 bases clipped from V and 2 bases from J, the junction kept 4 bases outside the gene matches. The CDR3 extends over 15 amino acids. Germline values: CDR1 MNHEY, CDR2 SVGAGI.

CDR3 sequence (DNA): TGTGCCAGCAGAGAGACAGGGGCGACGACAGATACGCAGTATTTT. It encodes CASRETGATTDTQYF. The rearrangement uses TRBV7-9 and TRBJ2-3; 8 bases map to TRBD1. The V gene end was trimmed by 6 bases and the J gene end by 3 bases; junction bases not matched to a gene: 8. CDR1 SEHNR and CDR2 FQNEAQ come from the germline V gene (reference sequence). The CDR3 has 15 amino acids.

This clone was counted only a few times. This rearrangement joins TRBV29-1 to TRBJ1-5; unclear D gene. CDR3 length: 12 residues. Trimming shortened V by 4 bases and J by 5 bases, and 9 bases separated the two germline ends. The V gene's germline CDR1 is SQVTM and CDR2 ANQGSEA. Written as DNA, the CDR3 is TGCAGCGTTGCATCCGGAGATCAGCCCCAGCATTTT. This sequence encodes CSVASGDQPQHF.

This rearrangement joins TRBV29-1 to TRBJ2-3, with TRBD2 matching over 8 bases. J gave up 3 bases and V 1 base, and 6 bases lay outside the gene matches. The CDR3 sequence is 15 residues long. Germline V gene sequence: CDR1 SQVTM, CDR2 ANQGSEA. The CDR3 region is CSVEGPAGVTDTQYF. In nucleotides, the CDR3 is TGCAGCGTTGAAGGGCCAGCGGGAGTGACAGATACGCAGTATTTT.

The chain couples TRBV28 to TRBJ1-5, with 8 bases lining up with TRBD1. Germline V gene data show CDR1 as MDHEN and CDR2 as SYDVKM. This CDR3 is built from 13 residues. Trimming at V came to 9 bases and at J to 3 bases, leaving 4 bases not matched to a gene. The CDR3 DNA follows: TGTGCCAGTTCGACAGGGGTCAATCAGCCCCAGCATTTT. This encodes CASSTGVNQPQHF.

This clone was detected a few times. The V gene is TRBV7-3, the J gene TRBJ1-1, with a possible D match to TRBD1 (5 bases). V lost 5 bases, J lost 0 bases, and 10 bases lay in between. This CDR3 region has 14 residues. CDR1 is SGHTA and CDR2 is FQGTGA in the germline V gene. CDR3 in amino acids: CASSEQGLNTEAFF. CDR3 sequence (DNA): TGTGCCAGCAGCGAGCAGGGCCTGAACACTGAAGCTTTCTTT.

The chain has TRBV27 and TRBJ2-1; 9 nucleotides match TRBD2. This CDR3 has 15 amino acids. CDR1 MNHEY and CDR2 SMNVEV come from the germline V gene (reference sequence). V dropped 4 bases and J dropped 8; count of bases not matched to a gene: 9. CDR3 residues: CASSSSGRTRYEQFF. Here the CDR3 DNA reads TGTGCCAGCAGTTCCAGCGGGAGGACGCGTTATGAGCAGTTCTTC.

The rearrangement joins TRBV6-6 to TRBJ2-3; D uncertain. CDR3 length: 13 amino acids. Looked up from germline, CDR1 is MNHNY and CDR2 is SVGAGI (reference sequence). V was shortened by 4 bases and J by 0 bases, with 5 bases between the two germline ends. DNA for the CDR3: TGTGCCAGCAGTTTCTCTAGCACAGATACGCAGTATTTT. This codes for CASSFSSTDTQYF.

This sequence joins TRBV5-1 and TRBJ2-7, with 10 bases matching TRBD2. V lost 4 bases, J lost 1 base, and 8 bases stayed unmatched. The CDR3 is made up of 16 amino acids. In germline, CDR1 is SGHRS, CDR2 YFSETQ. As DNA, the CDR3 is TGCGCCAGCAGCGGAGGGACTAGCGCGATGTCCTACGAGCAGTACTTC. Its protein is CASSGGTSAMSYEQYF.

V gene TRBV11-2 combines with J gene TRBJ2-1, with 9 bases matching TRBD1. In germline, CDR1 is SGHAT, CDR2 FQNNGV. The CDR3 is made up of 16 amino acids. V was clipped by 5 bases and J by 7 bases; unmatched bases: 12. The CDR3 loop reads CASSPTGTGMWNEQFF. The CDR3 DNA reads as TGTGCCAGCAGCCCCACCGGGACAGGGATGTGGAATGAGCAGTTCTTC.

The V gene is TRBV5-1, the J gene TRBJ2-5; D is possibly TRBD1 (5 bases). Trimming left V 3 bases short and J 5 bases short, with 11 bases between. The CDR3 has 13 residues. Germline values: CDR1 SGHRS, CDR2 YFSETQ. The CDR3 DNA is TGCGCCAGCAGCTCCAGGGTAGGGGAGACCCAGTACTTC. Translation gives CASSSRVGETQYF.